The present TCR beta chain was sequenced within a study of control samples from healthy donors and cancer patients. Sequencing was performed with immunoSEQ multiplex PCR; in TCRdb, only in-frame clones are kept and a portion is missing. This repertoire shows about 94,000 clones, 90% found once; its top ten account for around 3.5%. Trimming took off 4 bases at V and 6 bases at J, with 17 bases between the two ends. This CDR3 contains 15 residues. Per the germline V gene, CDR1 is SGHRS and CDR2 is YFSETQ. This TCR was recovered from a young woman in good health. The chain links TRBV5-1 to TRBJ1-5; no clear D gene. Sequenced: blood. This CDR3 reads CASSVGDDNGQPQHF. The DNA of the CDR3 is TGCGCCAGCAGCGTGGGAGACGACAACGGTCAGCCCCAGCATTTT.